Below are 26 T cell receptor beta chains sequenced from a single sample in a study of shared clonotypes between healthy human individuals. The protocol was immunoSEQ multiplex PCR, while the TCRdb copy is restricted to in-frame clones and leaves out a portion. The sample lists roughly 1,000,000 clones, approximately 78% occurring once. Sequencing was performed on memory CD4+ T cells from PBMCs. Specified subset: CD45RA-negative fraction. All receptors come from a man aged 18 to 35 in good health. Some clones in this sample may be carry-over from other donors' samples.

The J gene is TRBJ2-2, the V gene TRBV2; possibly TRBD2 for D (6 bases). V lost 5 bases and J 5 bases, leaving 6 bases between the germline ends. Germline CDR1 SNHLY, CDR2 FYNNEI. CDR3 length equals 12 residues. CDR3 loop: CASSLATGELFF. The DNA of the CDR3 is TGTGCCAGCAGTCTAGCGACCGGGGAGCTGTTTTTT. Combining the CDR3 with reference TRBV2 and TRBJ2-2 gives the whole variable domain EPEVTQTPSHQVTQMGQEVILRCVPISNHLYFYWYRQILGQKVEFLVSFYNNEISEKSEIFDDQFSVERPDGSNFTLKIRSTKLEDSAMYFCASSLATGELFFGEGSRLTVL.

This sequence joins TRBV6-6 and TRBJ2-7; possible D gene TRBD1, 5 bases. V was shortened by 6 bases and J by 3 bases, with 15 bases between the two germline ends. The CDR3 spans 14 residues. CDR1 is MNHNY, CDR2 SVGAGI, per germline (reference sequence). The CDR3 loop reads CASSPRADYYEQYF. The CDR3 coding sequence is TGTGCCAGCAGCCCCAGGGCGGATTACTACGAGCAGTACTTC.

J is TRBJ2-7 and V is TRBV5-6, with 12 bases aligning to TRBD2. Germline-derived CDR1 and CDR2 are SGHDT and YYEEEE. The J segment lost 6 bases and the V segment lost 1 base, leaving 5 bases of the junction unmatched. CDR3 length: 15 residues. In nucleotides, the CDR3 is TGTGCCAGCAGCTTGAGGCTAGCGGGAGGGCGCGAGCAGTACTTC. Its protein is CASSLRLAGGREQYF.

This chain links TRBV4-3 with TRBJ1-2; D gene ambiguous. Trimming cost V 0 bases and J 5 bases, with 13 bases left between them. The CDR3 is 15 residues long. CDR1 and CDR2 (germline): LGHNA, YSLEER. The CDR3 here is CASSQELEGSYGYTF. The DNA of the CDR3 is TGCGCCAGCAGCCAAGAATTGGAGGGTTCTTATGGCTACACCTTC.

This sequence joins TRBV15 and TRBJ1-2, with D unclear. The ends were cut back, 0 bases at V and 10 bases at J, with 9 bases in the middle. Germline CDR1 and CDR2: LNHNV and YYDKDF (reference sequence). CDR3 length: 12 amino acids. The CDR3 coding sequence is TGTGCCACCAGCAGAGAGCGCGCGGCCTACACCTTC. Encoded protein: CATSRERAAYTF.

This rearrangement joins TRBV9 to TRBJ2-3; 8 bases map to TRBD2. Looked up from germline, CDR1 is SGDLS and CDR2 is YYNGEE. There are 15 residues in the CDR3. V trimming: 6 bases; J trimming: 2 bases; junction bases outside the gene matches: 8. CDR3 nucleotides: TGTGCCAGCACCCATGGCGGGAGGCACACAGATACGCAGTATTTT. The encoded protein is CASTHGGRHTDTQYF.

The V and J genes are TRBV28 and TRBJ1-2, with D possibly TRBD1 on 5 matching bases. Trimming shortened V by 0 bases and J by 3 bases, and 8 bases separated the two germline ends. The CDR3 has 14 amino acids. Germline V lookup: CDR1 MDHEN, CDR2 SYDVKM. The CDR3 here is CASSLWGEDYGYTF. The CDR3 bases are TGTGCCAGCAGTTTATGGGGGGAGGACTATGGCTACACCTTC.

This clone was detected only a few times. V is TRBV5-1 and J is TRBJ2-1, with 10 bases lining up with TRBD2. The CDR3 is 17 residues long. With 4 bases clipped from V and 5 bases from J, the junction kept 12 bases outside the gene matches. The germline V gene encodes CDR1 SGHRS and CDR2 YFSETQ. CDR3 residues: CASSRPIASGSDNEQFF. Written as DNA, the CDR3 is TGCGCCAGCAGCCGACCTATTGCTAGCGGGAGTGACAATGAGCAGTTCTTC.

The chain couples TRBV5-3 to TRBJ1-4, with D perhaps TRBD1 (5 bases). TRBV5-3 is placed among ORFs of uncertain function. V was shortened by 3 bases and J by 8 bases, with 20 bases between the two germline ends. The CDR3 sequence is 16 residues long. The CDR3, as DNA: TGTGCCAGAAGCTCAGAACGGGGTCTCCGGGGCGAAAAACTGTTTTTT. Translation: CARSSERGLRGEKLFF.

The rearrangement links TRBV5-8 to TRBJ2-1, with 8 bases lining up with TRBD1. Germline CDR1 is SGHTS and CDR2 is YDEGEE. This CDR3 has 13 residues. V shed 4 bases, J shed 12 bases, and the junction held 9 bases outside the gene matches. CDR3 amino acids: CASSRRGQGGQFF. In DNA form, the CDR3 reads TGTGCCAGCAGCCGCCGAGGACAGGGTGGGCAGTTCTTC. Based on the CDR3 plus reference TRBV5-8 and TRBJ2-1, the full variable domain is EAGVTQSPTHLIKTRGQQATLRCSPISGHTSVYWYQQALGLGLQFLLWYDEGEERNRGNFPPRFSGRQFPNYSSELNVNALELEDSALYLCASSRRGQGGQFFGPGTRLTVL.

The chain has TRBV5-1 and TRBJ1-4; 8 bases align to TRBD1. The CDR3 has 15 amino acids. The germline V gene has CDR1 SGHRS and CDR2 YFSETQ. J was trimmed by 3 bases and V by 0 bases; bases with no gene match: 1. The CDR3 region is CASSLGTGSNEKLFF. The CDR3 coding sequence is TGCGCCAGCAGCTTGGGGACAGGGTCTAATGAAAAACTGTTTTTT.

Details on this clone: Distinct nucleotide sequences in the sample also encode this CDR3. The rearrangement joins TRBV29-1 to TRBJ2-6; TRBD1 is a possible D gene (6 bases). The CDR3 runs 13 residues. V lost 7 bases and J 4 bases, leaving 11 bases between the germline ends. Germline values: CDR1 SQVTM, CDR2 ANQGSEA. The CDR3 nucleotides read TGCAGCGCGACAGGTTCGGGGGCCAACGTCCTGACTTTC. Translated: CSATGSGANVLTF. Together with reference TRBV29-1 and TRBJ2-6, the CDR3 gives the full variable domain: SAVISQKPSRDICQRGTSLTIQCQVDSQVTMMFWYRQQPGQSLTLIATANQGSEATYESGFVIDKFPISRPNLTFSTLTVSNMSPEDSSIYLCSATGSGANVLTFGAGSRLTVL.

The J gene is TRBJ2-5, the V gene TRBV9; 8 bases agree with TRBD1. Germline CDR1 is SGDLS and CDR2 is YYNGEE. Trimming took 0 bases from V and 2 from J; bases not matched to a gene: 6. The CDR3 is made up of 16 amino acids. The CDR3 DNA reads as TGTGCCAGCAGCGTAGCTACTGGGACAGGTCAAGAGACCCAGTACTTC. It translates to CASSVATGTGQETQYF.

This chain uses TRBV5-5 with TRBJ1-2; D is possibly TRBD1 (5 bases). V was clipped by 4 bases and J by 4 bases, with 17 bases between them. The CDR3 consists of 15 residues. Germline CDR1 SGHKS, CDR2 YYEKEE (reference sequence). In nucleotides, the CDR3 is TGTGCCAGCAGCCTCGGGACGGCCTTATCCTATGGCTACACCTTC. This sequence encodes CASSLGTALSYGYTF. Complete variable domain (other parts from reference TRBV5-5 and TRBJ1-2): DAGVTQSPTHLIKTRGQQVTLRCSPISGHKSVSWYQQVLGQGPQFIFQYYEKEERGRGNFPDRFSARQFPNYSSELNVNALLLGDSALYLCASSLGTALSYGYTFGSGTRLTVV.

In DNA form, the CDR3 reads TGTGCCAGCAGCTTGGACAGTCTTTATGGCTACACCTTC. Translated, it gives CASSLDSLYGYTF. This chain uses TRBV5-5 with TRBJ1-2; D gene uncertain. CDR3 length equals 13 residues. Germline V gene data show CDR1 as SGHKS and CDR2 as YYEKEE (reference sequence). Trimming took off 0 bases at V and 5 bases at J, with 8 bases between the two ends.

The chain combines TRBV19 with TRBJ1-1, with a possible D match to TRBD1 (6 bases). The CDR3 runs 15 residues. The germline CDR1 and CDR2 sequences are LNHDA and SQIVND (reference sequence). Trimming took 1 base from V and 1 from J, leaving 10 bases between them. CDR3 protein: CASSIVRGRNTEAFF. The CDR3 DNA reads TGTGCCAGTAGTATAGTCAGGGGCCGGAACACTGAAGCTTTCTTT.

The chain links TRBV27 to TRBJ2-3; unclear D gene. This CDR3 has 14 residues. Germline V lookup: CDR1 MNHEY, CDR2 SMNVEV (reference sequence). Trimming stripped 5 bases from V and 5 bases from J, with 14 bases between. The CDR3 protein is CASSPHINQDTQYF. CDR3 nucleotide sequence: TGTGCCAGCAGTCCCCATATAAACCAAGATACGCAGTATTTT.

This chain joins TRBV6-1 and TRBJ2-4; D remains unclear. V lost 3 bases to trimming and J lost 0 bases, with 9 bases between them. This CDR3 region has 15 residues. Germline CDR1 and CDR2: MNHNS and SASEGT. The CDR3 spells CASSEVTLAKNIQYF. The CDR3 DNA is TGTGCCAGCAGTGAGGTTACCCTAGCCAAAAACATTCAGTACTTC.

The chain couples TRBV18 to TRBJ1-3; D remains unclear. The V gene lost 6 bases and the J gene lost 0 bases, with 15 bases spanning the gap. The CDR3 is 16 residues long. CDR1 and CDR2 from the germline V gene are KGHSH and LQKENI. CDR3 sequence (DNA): TGTGCCAGCTCGTCTGGACCCTCTCTCTCTGGAAACACCATATATTTT. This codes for CASSSGPSLSGNTIYF.

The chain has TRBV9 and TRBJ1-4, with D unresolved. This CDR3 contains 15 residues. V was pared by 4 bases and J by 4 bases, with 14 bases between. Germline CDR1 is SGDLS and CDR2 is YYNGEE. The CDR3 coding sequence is TGTGCCAGCAGCTCCCGGGCCAACTATAATGAAAAACTGTTTTTT. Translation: CASSSRANYNEKLFF.

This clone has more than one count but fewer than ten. Written as DNA, the CDR3 is TGTGCCAGCAGTGAAAGGCTAGCAATCCAAGAGACCCAGTACTTC. Encoded protein: CASSERLAIQETQYF. The V and J genes are TRBV2 and TRBJ2-5, with D perhaps TRBD2 (5 bases). Trimming took off 2 bases at V and 1 base at J, with 11 bases between the two ends. Germline assignment: CDR1 SNHLY and CDR2 FYNNEI. CDR3 size: 15 residues.

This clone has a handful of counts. The CDR3 sequence: CASSLDVNYGYTF. The CDR3 coding sequence is TGTGCCAGCAGCTTAGACGTCAACTATGGCTACACCTTC. The rearrangement uses TRBV7-2 and TRBJ1-2; D gene uncertain. There are 13 residues in the CDR3. The germline V and J ends were trimmed by 1 base and 2 bases, with 5 bases remaining between them. The V gene's germline CDR1 is SGHTA and CDR2 FQGNSA. Using reference TRBV7-2 and TRBJ1-2 for the parts outside the CDR3, the full variable domain is GAGVSQSPSNKVTEKGKDVELRCDPISGHTALYWYRQSLGQGLEFLIYFQGNSAPDKSGLPSDRFSAERTGGSVSTLTIQRTQQEDSAVYLCASSLDVNYGYTFGSGTRLTVV.

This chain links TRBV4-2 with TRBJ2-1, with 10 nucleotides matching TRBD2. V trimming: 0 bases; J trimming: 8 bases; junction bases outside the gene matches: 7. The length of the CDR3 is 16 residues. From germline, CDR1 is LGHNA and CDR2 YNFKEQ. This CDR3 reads CASSQERVAGGYEQFF. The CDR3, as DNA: TGTGCCAGCAGCCAAGAAAGGGTAGCGGGAGGCTATGAGCAGTTCTTC.

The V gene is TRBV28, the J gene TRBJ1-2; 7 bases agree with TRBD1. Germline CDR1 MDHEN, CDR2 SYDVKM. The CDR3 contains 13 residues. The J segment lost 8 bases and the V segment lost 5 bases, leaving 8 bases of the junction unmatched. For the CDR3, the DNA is TGTGCCAGCAGTCTACAGGGGTTGTGGGGCTACACCTTC. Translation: CASSLQGLWGYTF.

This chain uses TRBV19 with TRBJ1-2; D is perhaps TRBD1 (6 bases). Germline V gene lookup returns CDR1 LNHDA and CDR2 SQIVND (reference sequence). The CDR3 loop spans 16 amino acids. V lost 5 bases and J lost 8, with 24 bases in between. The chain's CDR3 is CASSQQVLGTPWGYTF. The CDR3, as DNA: TGTGCCAGTAGTCAACAGGTTCTCGGGACACCCTGGGGCTACACCTTC.

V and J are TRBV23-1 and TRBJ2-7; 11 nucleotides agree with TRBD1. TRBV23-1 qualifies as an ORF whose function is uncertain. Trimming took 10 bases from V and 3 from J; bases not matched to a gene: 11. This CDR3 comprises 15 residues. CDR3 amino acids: CATPRSGTGGYEQYF. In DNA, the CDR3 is TGCGCCACCCCTAGGTCCGGGACAGGGGGCTACGAGCAGTACTTC.